This T cell receptor beta chain was observed in a study of CD8 T cells in Susac syndrome. An input of roughly 0.5 to 1 ug of RNA was subjected to reverse transcription using random hexamers. TCR beta CDR3 was amplified by immunoSEQ covering 54 Vbeta and 13 Jbeta. TCRdb independently ran MiXCR on the immunoSEQ multiplex PCR reads; one entry per CDR3 protein. The table has 110,000 to 150,000 distinct CDR3 sequences, 94% seen once. Concerning this clonotype itself: Its target is unknown.

The study, taken as a whole, reports: Acknowledgment was made by the study that its TCR sequencing and HLA analysis involved a relatively small number of individuals.

Controls were healthy donors (matched for age and sex). TEMRA cells were FACS-enriched and CD8+ and CD4+ T cells negatively isolated. The V end lost 6 bases, the J end lost 2 bases, and 9 bases lay between the germline ends. This CDR3 comprises 13 residues. The germline V gene has CDR1 LGHNT and CDR2 FRNRAP. Sample: CD8+ T cells from PBMCs. This clonotype was sampled from a human donor in good health. V gene TRBV12-5 combines with J gene TRBJ2-3, with unresolved D. CDR3 DNA sequence: TGTGCTAGTGGGGATACAGCCACAGATACGCAGTATTTT. Protein product: CASGDTATDTQYF.